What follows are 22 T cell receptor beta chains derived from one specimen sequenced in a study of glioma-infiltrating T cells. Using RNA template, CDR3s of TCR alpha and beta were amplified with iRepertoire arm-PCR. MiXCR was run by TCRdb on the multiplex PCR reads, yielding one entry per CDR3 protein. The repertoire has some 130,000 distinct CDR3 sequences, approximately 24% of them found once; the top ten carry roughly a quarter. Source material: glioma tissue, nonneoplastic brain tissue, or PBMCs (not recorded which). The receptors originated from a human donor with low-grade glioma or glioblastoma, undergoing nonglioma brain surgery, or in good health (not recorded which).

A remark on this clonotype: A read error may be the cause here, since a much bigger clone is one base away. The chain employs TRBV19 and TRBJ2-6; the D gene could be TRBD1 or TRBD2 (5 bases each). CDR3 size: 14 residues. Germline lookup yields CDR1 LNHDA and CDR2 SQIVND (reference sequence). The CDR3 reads CASSIGYGANVLIF. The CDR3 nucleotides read TGTGCCAGTAGTATAGGATACGGGGCCAACGTCCTGATTTTC.

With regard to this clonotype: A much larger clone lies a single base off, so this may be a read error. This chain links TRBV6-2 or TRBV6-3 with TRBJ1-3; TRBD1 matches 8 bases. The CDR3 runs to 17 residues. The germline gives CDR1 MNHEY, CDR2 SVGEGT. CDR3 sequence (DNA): TGTGCCAGCAGTTCTGGCCGGACAGGGCTTTCTGAAAACACCATATATTTT. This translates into CASSSGRTGLSENTIYF.

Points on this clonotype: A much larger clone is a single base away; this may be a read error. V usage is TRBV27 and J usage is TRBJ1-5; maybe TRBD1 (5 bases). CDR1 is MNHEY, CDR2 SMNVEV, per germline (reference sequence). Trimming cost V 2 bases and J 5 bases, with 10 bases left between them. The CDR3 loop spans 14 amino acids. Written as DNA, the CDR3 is TGTGCCAGCAGTTTAGGTCGGGGCTATCAGCCCCAGCATTTT. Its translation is CASSLGRGYQPQHF.

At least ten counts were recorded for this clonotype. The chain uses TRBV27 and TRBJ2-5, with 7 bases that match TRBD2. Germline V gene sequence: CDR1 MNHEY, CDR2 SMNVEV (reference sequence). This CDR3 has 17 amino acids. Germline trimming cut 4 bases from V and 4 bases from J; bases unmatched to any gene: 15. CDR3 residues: CASSSPQSGAGGETQYF. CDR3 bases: TGTGCCAGCAGTTCGCCCCAAAGCGGGGCCGGCGGAGAGACCCAGTACTTC.

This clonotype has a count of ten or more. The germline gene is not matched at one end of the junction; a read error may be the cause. The CDR3 is CASSLAGGRTDTQYF. The CDR3 DNA reads as TGTGCTAGCAGCCTAGCGGGGGGGCGCACAGATACGCAGTATTTT. The chain recombines TRBV7-7 with TRBJ2-3, with TRBD2 matching 12 bases. The CDR3 sequence is 15 residues long. Germline-derived CDR1 and CDR2 are SSHAT and FNYEAQ (reference sequence).

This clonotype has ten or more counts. CDR3 bases: TGTGCCAGCCCTACCCCCGGACTAGCGGGGGGCCGCACCGACAATGAGCAGTTCTTC. Amino acids: CASPTPGLAGGRTDNEQFF. V usage is TRBV27 and J usage is TRBJ2-1, with TRBD2 matching 14 bases. V shed 8 bases, J shed 5 bases, and the junction held 17 bases outside the gene matches. The CDR3 runs to 19 residues. Germline V gives CDR1 MNHEY, CDR2 SMNVEV (reference sequence).

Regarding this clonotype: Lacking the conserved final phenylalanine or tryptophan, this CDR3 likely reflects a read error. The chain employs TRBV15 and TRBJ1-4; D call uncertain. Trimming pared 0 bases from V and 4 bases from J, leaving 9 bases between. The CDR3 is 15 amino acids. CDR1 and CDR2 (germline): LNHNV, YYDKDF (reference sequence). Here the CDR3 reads CATSRDGRVNEKLFL. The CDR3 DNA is TGTGCCACCAGCAGAGATGGGAGGGTTAATGAAAAACTGTTTCTT.

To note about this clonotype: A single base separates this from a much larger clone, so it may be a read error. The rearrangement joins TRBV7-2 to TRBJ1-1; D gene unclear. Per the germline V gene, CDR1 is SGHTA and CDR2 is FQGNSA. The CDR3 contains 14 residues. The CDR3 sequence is CVTSRDRANTEAFF. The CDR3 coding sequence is TGTGTCACCAGCAGAGATCGGGCTAACACTGAAGCTTTCTTT.

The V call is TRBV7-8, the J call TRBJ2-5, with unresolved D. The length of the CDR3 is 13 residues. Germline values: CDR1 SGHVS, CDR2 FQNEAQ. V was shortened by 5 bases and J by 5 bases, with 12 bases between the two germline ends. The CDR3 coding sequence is TGTGCCAGCAGCCTCGGGCATATGGAGACCCAGTACTTC. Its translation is CASSLGHMETQYF.

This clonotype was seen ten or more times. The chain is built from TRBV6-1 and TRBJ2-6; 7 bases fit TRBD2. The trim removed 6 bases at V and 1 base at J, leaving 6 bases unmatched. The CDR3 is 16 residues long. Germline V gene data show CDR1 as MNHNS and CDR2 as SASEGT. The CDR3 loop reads CASSYGLVSGANVLTF. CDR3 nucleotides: TGTGCCAGCAGCTACGGACTAGTGTCTGGGGCCAACGTCCTGACTTTC.

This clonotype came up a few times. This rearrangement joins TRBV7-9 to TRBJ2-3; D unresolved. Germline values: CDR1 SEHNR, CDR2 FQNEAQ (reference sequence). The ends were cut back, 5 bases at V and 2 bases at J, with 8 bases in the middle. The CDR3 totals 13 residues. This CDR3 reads CASSQTATDTQYF. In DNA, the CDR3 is TGTGCCAGCAGCCAAACCGCCACAGATACGCAGTATTTT.

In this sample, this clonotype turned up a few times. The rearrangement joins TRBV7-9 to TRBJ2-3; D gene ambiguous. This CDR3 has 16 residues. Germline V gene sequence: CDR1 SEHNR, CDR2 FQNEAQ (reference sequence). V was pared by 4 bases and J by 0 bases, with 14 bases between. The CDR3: CASSYPTATSTDTQYF. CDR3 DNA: TGTGCCAGCAGCTACCCGACTGCGACTAGCACAGATACGCAGTATTTT. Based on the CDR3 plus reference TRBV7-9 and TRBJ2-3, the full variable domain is DTGVSQNPRHKITKRGQNVTFRCDPISEHNRLYWYRQTLGQGPEFLTYFQNEAQLEKSRLLSDRFSAERPKGSFSTLEIQRTEQGDSAMYLCASSYPTATSTDTQYFGPGTRLTVL.

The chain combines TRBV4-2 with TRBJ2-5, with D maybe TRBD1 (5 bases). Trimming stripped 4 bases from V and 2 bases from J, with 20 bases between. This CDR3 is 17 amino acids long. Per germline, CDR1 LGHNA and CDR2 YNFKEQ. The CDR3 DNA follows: TGTGCCAGCAGCCGCGATAGTTTAAGGGCAGGGCAAGAGACCCAGTACTTC. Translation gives CASSRDSLRAGQETQYF.

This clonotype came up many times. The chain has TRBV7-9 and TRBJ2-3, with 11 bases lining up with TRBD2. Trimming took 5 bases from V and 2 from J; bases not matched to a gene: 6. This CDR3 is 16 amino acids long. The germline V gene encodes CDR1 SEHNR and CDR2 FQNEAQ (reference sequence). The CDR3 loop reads CASSLGTSGSTDTQYF. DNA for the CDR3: TGTGCCAGCAGCCTTGGGACTAGCGGTTCCACAGATACGCAGTATTTT.

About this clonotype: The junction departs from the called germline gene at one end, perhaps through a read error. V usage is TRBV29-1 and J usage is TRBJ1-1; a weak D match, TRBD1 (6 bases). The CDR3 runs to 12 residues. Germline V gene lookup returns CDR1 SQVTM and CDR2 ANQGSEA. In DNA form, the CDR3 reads TGCAGCGTTACCAGGGGTGGGACTGAAGCTTTATTT. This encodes CSVTRGGTEALF.

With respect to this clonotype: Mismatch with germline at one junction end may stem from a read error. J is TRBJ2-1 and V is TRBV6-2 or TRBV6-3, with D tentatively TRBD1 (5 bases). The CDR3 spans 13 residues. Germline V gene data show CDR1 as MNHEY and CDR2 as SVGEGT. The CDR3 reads CTSSRLREDEQFF. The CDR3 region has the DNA TGTACCAGCTCCCGTCTCAGGGAAGACGAGCAGTTCTTC.

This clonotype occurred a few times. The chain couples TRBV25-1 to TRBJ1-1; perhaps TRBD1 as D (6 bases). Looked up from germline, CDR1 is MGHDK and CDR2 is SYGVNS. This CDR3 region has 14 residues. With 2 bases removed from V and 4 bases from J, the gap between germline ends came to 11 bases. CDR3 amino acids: CASSERGAATEAFF. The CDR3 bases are TGTGCCAGCAGTGAAAGGGGGGCGGCCACTGAAGCTTTCTTT.

CDR3 in DNA: TGTGCCAGCAGCCGAAAGACAGGGCATCAGCCCCAGCATTTT. Its protein is CASSRKTGHQPQHF. The J gene is TRBJ1-5, the V gene TRBV14; 7 nucleotides align to TRBD1. This CDR3 is built from 14 residues. Germline V gives CDR1 SGHDN, CDR2 FVKESK. J lost 5 bases, V lost 4 bases, and 5 bases had no gene match.

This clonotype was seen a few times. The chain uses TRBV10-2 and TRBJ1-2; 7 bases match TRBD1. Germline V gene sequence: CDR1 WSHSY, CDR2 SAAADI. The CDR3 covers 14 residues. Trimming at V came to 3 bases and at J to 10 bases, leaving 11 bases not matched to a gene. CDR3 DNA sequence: TGCGCCAGCAGTGAATCCGGGACAGAGGATGACTACACCTTC. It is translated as CASSESGTEDDYTF.

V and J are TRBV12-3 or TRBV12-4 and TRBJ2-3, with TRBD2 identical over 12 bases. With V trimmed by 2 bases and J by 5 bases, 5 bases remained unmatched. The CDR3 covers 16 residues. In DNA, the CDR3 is TGTGCCAGCAGTTTATCTAGCGGGGGGGCCGTAGATACGCAGTATTTT. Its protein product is CASSLSSGGAVDTQYF.

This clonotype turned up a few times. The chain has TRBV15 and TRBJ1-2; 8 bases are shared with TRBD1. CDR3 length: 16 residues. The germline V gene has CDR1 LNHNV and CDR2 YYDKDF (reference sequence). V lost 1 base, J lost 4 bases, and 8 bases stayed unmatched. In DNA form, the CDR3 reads TGTGCCACCAGCAGAGCGGGCCAGGGGGCCGCCTATGGCTACACCTTC. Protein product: CATSRAGQGAAYGYTF.

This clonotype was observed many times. The CDR3 is CASSNTGQVSYNEQFF. The DNA of the CDR3 is TGTGCCAGCAGTAACACGGGACAAGTCTCCTACAATGAGCAGTTCTTC. This sequence joins TRBV6-1 and TRBJ2-1, with D perhaps matching TRBD1 (6 bases). The CDR3 sequence is 16 residues long. V lost 5 bases to trimming and J lost 0 bases, with 14 bases between them. CDR1 and CDR2 (germline): MNHNS, SASEGT.